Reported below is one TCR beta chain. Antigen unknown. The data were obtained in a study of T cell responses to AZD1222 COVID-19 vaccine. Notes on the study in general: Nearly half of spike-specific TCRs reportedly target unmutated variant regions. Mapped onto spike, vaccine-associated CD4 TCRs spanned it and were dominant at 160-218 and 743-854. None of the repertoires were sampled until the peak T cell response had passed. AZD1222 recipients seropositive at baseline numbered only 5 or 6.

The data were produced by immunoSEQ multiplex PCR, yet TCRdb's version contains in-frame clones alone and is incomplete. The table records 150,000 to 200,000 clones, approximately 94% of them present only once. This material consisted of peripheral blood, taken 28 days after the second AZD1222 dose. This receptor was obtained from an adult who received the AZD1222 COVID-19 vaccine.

The DNA of the CDR3 is TGTGCCAGTAGTATAAGGGACCGGACGGGGAATCAGCCCCAGCATTTT. This codes for CASSIRDRTGNQPQHF. The chain is built from TRBV19 and TRBJ1-5; TRBD1 might be the D (5 bases). Trimming removed 2 bases from V and 4 bases from J, with 15 bases in between. CDR3 size: 16 residues. Germline V lookup: CDR1 LNHDA, CDR2 SQIVND (reference sequence). Full variable domain (remainder filled in from reference TRBV19 and TRBJ1-5): DGGITQSPKYLFRKEGQNVTLSCEQNLNHDAMYWYRQDPGQGLRLIYYSQIVNDFQKGDIAEGYSVSREKKESFPLTVTSAQKNPTAFYLCASSIRDRTGNQPQHFGDGTRLSIL.